Shown below are 6 T cell receptor beta chains from a single sample sequenced in a study of blood T cell repertoires in COVID-19. Libraries were prepared by immunoSEQ multiplex PCR; TCRdb keeps only in-frame clonotypes and omits some of them. There are about 120,000 clones in the sample; 65% to 90% occur only once, and about a tenth lies in the top ten. Sequenced input: peripheral blood. The receptor set was obtained from a man older than 75 with acute or convalescent COVID-19.

The chain couples TRBV6-6 to TRBJ1-5, with 9 positions matching TRBD1. The CDR3 totals 16 residues. Trimming took 6 bases from V and 11 from J; bases not matched to a gene: 17. Germline V gene lookup returns CDR1 MNHNY and CDR2 SVGAGI (reference sequence). As DNA, the CDR3 is TGTGCCAGCAGACTGGGGGTGGGACAGGGACAAACAGCCCAGCATTTT. Translation: CASRLGVGQGQTAQHF.

V gene TRBV18 combines with J gene TRBJ2-3; 8 bases are shared with TRBD1. Germline V gives CDR1 KGHSH, CDR2 LQKENI. Losses at the gene ends were 1 base for V and 3 bases for J; bases not matched to a gene: 6. The CDR3 sequence is 16 residues long. The CDR3 spells CASSPLGQGATDTQYF. The CDR3 nucleotides are TGTGCCAGCTCACCACTCGGGCAGGGGGCAACAGATACGCAGTATTTT.

V is TRBV30 and J is TRBJ2-7; perhaps TRBD1 as D (5 bases). Germline V gene data show CDR1 as GTSNPN and CDR2 as SVGIG (reference sequence). This CDR3 is built from 12 residues. CDR3 sequence reads: CASGSNSYEQYF. The DNA of the CDR3 is TGTGCATCAGGGTCAAACTCCTACGAGCAGTACTTC.

The chain combines TRBV2 with TRBJ2-1; a possible D gene is TRBD2 (6 bases). The CDR3 is 16 residues long. Trimming took 1 base from V and 8 from J, leaving 18 bases between them. The germline gives CDR1 SNHLY, CDR2 FYNNEI. The CDR3: CASSEELSGPLHEQFF. The CDR3, as DNA: TGTGCCAGCAGTGAAGAGCTTAGCGGCCCGCTTCATGAGCAGTTCTTC.

The chain combines TRBV6-8 with TRBJ2-6; D is unclear. The CDR3 is 16 residues long. Germline V lookup: CDR1 MNHGY, CDR2 SAAAGT. V gave up 3 bases and J gave up 0 bases, with 9 bases separating them. CDR3: CASSYGGNSGANVLTF. The CDR3 DNA is TGTGCCAGCAGTTATGGCGGCAACTCTGGGGCCAACGTCCTGACTTTC.

The chain links TRBV19 to TRBJ2-1; 7 positions match TRBD2. CDR1 is LNHDA, CDR2 SQIVND, per germline (reference sequence). The CDR3 is 15 amino acids. J lost 0 bases, V lost 9 bases, and 8 bases had no gene match. For the CDR3, the DNA is TGTGCCAGCGGTAGGGACTACAGCTCCTACAATGAGCAGTTCTTC. This translates into CASGRDYSSYNEQFF.